A selection of T cell receptor beta chains follows, all from one sample in a study of blood T cell repertoires in COVID-19. Sequenced by immunoSEQ multiplex PCR; TCRdb stores in-frame clones only, minus some. The profile shows a few hundred thousand clones, approximately 82% of them singletons. Sequenced material: peripheral blood. Receptors originate from a man aged 35 to 55 who had recovered from COVID-19. Each CDR3 is given with its conserved first and last residue. Fields, in order: clone size, D gene, V gene, J gene, CDR3 protein, CDR3 DNA. The D gene is left open where the match is weak. For some rows the clone size is stated as once, few or many, or as a class when expanded; others skip it.

once	TRBD1	TRBV6-6	TRBJ1-1	CASYTDRASTEAFF	TGTGCCAGCTACACAGACAGGGCCAGCACTGAAGCTTTCTTT
NA	TRBD1	TRBV28	TRBJ1-1	CASSPGTGVTEAFF	TGTGCCAGCAGTCCCGGGACAGGGGTTACTGAAGCTTTCTTT
NA	TRBD1	TRBV5-8	TRBJ2-7	CASSLYARGPYEQYF	TGTGCCAGCAGCTTGTATGCCAGGGGGCCCTACGAGCAGTACTTC
NA	NA	TRBV7-2	TRBJ2-1	CASSPRYNEQFF	TGTGCCAGCAGCCCGCGGTACAATGAGCAGTTCTTC
NA	TRBD1	TRBV12-5	TRBJ2-7	CASAPGQGPGEQYF	TGTGCTAGTGCCCCGGGACAGGGGCCTGGCGAGCAGTACTTC
NA	NA	TRBV19	TRBJ1-1	CASSPRTLLNTEAFF	TGTGCCAGTAGCCCAAGGACACTTTTGAACACTGAAGCTTTCTTT
NA	NA	TRBV7-2	TRBJ2-1	CASSLGRNLPYNEQFF	TGTGCCAGCAGCTTAGGCCGCAACCTACCCTACAATGAGCAGTTCTTC
NA	NA	TRBV5-5	TRBJ2-5	CASSGRGYQETQYF	TGTGCCAGCAGCGGAAGGGGTTACCAAGAGACCCAGTACTTC
NA	NA	TRBV7-2	TRBJ2-7	CASSLRGGGAYEQYF	TGTGCCAGCAGCTTAAGGGGAGGGGGAGCCTACGAGCAGTACTTC
NA	TRBD1	TRBV6-5	TRBJ2-7	CASSSPDRGGYEQYF	TGTGCCAGCAGTTCACCGGACAGGGGGGGATACGAGCAGTACTTC
NA	TRBD2	TRBV5-1	TRBJ2-5	CASSPGLAGYQETQYF	TGCGCCAGCAGCCCGGGACTAGCGGGCTACCAAGAGACCCAGTACTTC